This T cell receptor (beta chain) was recorded in a study of blood T cell repertoires in COVID-19. Study-wide background: Italy, Spain and the United States were the sources of the convalescent and acute COVID-19 samples. Sources were T cells, B-cell-depleted T cells, or PBMCs; the material itself was cDNA or gDNA.

This clone was detected once. One Seattle source followed patients from active infection through their disease course. Sequenced by immunoSEQ multiplex PCR; TCRdb stores in-frame clones only, minus some. The table lists roughly 150,000 clones, approximately 90% of them singletons, with around 5% in the top ten. The CDR3 length is 18 residues. J was trimmed by 0 bases and V by 1 base; bases with no gene match: 7. Germline assignment: CDR1 SGHAT and CDR2 FQNNGV. The source is a man aged 18 to 29 with COVID-19, enrolled during active disease. The chain links TRBV11-2 to TRBJ2-7; 12 bases map to TRBD2. The specimen sequenced was peripheral blood. The CDR3 bases are TGTGCCAGCAGCTTAGTCCCACTAGCGGGAGGATACTCCTACGAGCAGTACTTC. Protein product: CASSLVPLAGGYSYEQYF. Variable domain in full (rest from reference TRBV11-2 and TRBJ2-7): EAGVAQSPRYKIIEKRQSVAFWCNPISGHATLYWYQQILGQGPKLLIQFQNNGVVDDSQLPKDRFSAERLKGVDSTLKIQPAKLEDSAVYLCASSLVPLAGGYSYEQYFGPGTRLTVT.